These 5 T cell receptor beta chains were sequenced from one sample in a study of OX40 agonist ivuxolimab in advanced cancers. Produced via immunoSEQ multiplex PCR; TCRdb's table is partial and in-frame only. The profile covers around 75,000 clones, with 70% to 90% appearing a single time and approximately 1.1% taken by the ten largest. The source material was CD4+ or CD8+ T cells sorted from blood, sampled in a trial of the OX40 agonist ivuxolimab. Source of these receptors: an adult with an advanced solid tumor such as melanoma, head and neck, liver or kidney cancer.

The rearrangement joins TRBV6-1 to TRBJ1-2; TRBD1 agrees at 8 bases. In germline, CDR1 is MNHNS, CDR2 SASEGT. V was pared by 4 bases and J by 8 bases, with 6 bases of the junction left unmatched. The CDR3 is 13 residues long. The CDR3 here is CASSVLGDRGYTF. The CDR3 DNA follows: TGTGCCAGCAGTGTACTAGGGGACAGGGGCTACACCTTC.

The V and J genes are TRBV6-1 and TRBJ2-3; 8 bases line up with TRBD2. V was pared by 0 bases and J by 1 base, with 9 bases of the junction left unmatched. Germline loops: CDR1 MNHNS, CDR2 SASEGT. The CDR3 is 18 residues long. The CDR3 here is CASSEACGGPEGTDTQYF. In DNA, the CDR3 is TGTGCCAGCAGTGAAGCTTGCGGGGGGCCCGAGGGCACAGATACGCAGTATTTT.

CDR3 sequence: CASSLGATGANVLTF. Here the CDR3 DNA reads TGTGCCAGCAGTTTAGGAGCCACCGGGGCCAACGTCCTGACTTTC. V gene TRBV28 combines with J gene TRBJ2-6; D not resolved. This CDR3 comprises 15 residues. CDR1 is MDHEN and CDR2 is SYDVKM in the germline V gene. Trimming took 2 bases from V and 4 from J, leaving 9 bases between them. Based on the CDR3 plus reference TRBV28 and TRBJ2-6, the full variable domain is DVKVTQSSRYLVKRTGEKVFLECVQDMDHENMFWYRQDPGLGLRLIYFSYDVKMKEKGDIPEGYSVSREKKERFSLILESASTNQTSMYLCASSLGATGANVLTFGAGSRLTVL.

V and J are TRBV7-2 and TRBJ1-5; D not certain. Trimming pared 5 bases from V and 1 base from J, leaving 9 bases between. Looked up from germline, CDR1 is SGHTA and CDR2 is FQGNSA. This CDR3 is 14 amino acids long. As DNA, the CDR3 is TGTGCCAGCAGCGACGTTCGGAGCAATCAGCCCCAGCATTTT. Protein sequence: CASSDVRSNQPQHF.

In nucleotides, the CDR3 is TGTGCCAGCAGTTACTCGATGGGACTGGGGGAGCCCCAGCATTTT. This codes for CASSYSMGLGEPQHF. The genes are TRBV6-5 and TRBJ1-5, with a tentative D call TRBD1 (5 bases). Germline CDR1 MNHEY, CDR2 SVGAGI. V dropped 0 bases and J dropped 8 bases, with 14 bases sitting between them. This CDR3 spans 15 amino acids.